The entry below gives a single T cell receptor beta chain sequence along with its context. The target antigen is unknown. Relative to the germline gene, one junction end is altered; a read error may explain this. Germline loops: CDR1 MNHNY, CDR2 SVGAGI (reference sequence). The CDR3 consists of 16 residues. This entry belongs to a study of tumor-infiltrating lymphocytes in primary liver carcinoma. Across the study: Maximum tumor diameters ranged from 4.2 to 10 cm, stage T1-T3 N0M0. Regarding the study as a whole: For tumor-adjacent and tumor-blood pairs, overlap was less than that seen for tumor region pairs. Significantly greater top-250-clone fractions characterized tumors relative to blood (p = 0.039).

Co-extracting RNA and DNA was done with roughly 17-34 mg of unsorted bulk tissue as input. Each tumor specimen held more than 85% viable tumor cells. Starting material of 500 to 600 ng total RNA yielded TCR beta cDNA via a constant-region primer. Slightly modified ARM-PCR with three nested multiplex PCR rounds yielded TCR beta libraries. TRBV1-TRBV30 forward primers paired with a C-beta reverse primer drove the first two PCR rounds, ten to eleven cycles each. TCRdb reanalysed the multiplex PCR reads using MiXCR and keeps one entry per CDR3 protein. Here the sample spans over 40,000 distinct CDR3 sequences, 60% to 80% being singletons.

The V gene is TRBV6-6, the J gene TRBJ1-2, with 7 positions matching TRBD1. The sequence came from a man aged 40-50 years with primary liver carcinoma and hepatitis B virus infection. The specimen was liver tumor tissue from sampling region 5. The subset here: tumor region T5, tumor centre. The DNA of the CDR3 is TGTGCCAGCAGTTCTAGGCGGGACAGCTCTAACTATGACTACACCTTT. Translated, it gives CASSSRRDSSNYDYTF.